The present T cell receptor beta chain was sequenced within a study of T cell changes during pregnancy in multiple sclerosis. Germline CDR1 MGHRA, CDR2 YSYEKL. Trimming took 6 bases from V and 0 from J; bases not matched to a gene: 9. CDR3 length: 16 residues. Assay: immunoSEQ multiplex PCR; the TCRdb copy retains only in-frame clones and omits some. Of fewer than 35,000 clones in the sample, about nine tenths were seen once. The source was CD4+ T cells from peripheral blood mononuclear cells, collected in the third trimester of pregnancy. The chain links TRBV4-1 to TRBJ1-1, with 8 positions matching TRBD1. The TCR was taken from a female donor in good health, enrolled as a control in a pregnancy study. CDR3 DNA: TGCGCCAGCAGGGCCGGGACAGGCGTGTTGAACACTGAAGCTTTCTTT. Its translation: CASRAGTGVLNTEAFF.